This T cell receptor beta chain is from a study of shared T cell receptors in the human thymus. This CDR3 contains 15 residues. V lost 1 base, J lost 3 bases, and 13 bases lay in between. Germline V CDR1 and CDR2: MGHRA, YSYEKL. TCRdb's copy holds only in-frame clones and misses some; the assay was immunoSEQ multiplex PCR. The sample carries about 540,000 clones, 78% recorded once. The sample also formed part of further work on human thymus T cells. Per that paper: Related research has reported that thymic repertoires overlap highly among unrelated individuals.

This chain links TRBV4-1 with TRBJ2-7, with D maybe TRBD2 (6 bases). The sequencing input was thymocytes. This clonotype was sampled from a boy younger than two with a congenital heart defect. The CDR3 protein is CASSQARDLNYEQYF. CDR3 coding DNA: TGCGCCAGCAGCCAAGCCCGGGACTTGAACTACGAGCAGTACTTC.